This T cell receptor (beta chain) was found in a study of T cell repertoires in cytomegalovirus infection. General study points: What dominated the ex vivo response were HLA-C-restricted CMV-specific TCR beta clonotypes.

Each CDR3 protein is one row after TCRdb ran MiXCR on the reads. The repertoire holds some 560,000 distinct CDR3 sequences, with roughly 42% as singletons. CDR1 and CDR2 from the germline V gene are SGHTA and FQGNSA. The CDR3 spans 15 residues. V lost 0 bases, J lost 6 bases, and 4 bases stayed unmatched. This clonotype has only a few counts. The antigen is undetermined. The rearrangement links TRBV7-2 to TRBJ2-2, with TRBD2 matching 7 bases. The sample here was cultured PBMCs, taken from culture after CMV antigen stimulation. This sequence originates from a human donor in good health (CMV status not recorded). Some clones in this sample may be carry-over from other donors' samples. The CDR3 sequence: CASSLAGGLSGELFF. CDR3 DNA sequence: TGTGCCAGCAGCTTAGCGGGAGGGCTATCCGGGGAGCTGTTTTTT.